The 3 T cell receptor beta chains below were found in one sample sequenced in a study of T cells in tuberculosis. Assay: immunoSEQ multiplex PCR; the TCRdb copy retains only in-frame clones and omits some. The sample holds around 33,000 clones, about 90% seen once. Time point noted: new active TB diagnosis, blood taken before or within 7 days of starting treatment. Sequenced material: PBMCs, taken at tuberculosis diagnosis. The receptors stem from an adult with tuberculosis.

The chain uses TRBV19 and TRBJ1-2; 7 nucleotides line up with TRBD1. The junction had 10 bases not matched to a gene; V was cut back by 7 bases and J by 2 bases. The CDR3 has 15 amino acids. Germline CDR1 LNHDA, CDR2 SQIVND (reference sequence). CDR3 sequence: CASKFKLQGNYGYTF. CDR3 coding DNA: TGTGCCAGTAAATTCAAACTACAGGGGAACTATGGCTACACCTTC.

Only one count was recorded for this clone. The rearrangement joins TRBV9 to TRBJ2-7; possibly TRBD2 for D (5 bases). The ends were cut back, 3 bases at V and 7 bases at J, with 14 bases in the middle. The CDR3 length is 13 residues. Germline CDR1 SGDLS, CDR2 YYNGEE. The CDR3 DNA reads TGTGCCAGCAGCGCTGGGTTTGGCGGGGAGCAGTACTTC. Its translation: CASSAGFGGEQYF.

CDR3 sequence reads: CASSPGGGVGNGYTF. As DNA, the CDR3 is TGTGCCAGCAGCCCCGGCGGGGGAGTAGGGAACGGCTACACCTTC. This sequence joins TRBV7-9 and TRBJ1-2; tentative D call: TRBD1 (5 bases). The CDR3 loop spans 15 amino acids. With 5 bases removed from V and 8 bases from J, the gap between germline ends came to 21 bases. Germline CDR1 and CDR2: SEHNR and FQNEAQ (reference sequence).